These T cell receptor beta chains were read from a single sample in a study of Graves' ophthalmopathy and Graves' hyperthyroidism. TCRdb redid the calling of the multiplex PCR reads with MiXCR, one entry per CDR3 protein. The sample includes hundreds of thousands of distinct CDR3 sequences, about 20% of them seen just once. The sample was peripheral blood. The receptors derive from a woman younger than 30 with stable Graves' hyperthyroidism. Some clones in this sample may be carry-over from other donors' samples. The CDR3 runs from the conserved cysteine through the conserved F or W. Fields, in order: J gene, D gene, CDR3 length, V gene, clone size, CDR3 protein, CDR3 DNA. The D gene is left open where the match is weak. Expanded clones get a size class; other rows say once, few or many, or leave the size out.

TRBJ1-3	.	14	TRBV7-8	many	CASRPDPAGNTIYF	TGTGCCAGCAGACCCGATCCCGCTGGAAACACCATATATTTT
TRBJ1-2	.	13	TRBV30	.	CAWSVDENYGYTF	TGTGCCTGGAGTGTAGATGAGAACTATGGCTACACCTTC
TRBJ2-7	TRBD1	15	TRBV24-1	.	CATSDPGTGGSEQYF	TGTGCCACCAGTGATCCCGGGACAGGTGGAAGCGAGCAGTACTTC
TRBJ2-5	.	13	TRBV19	many	CASSSREGETQYF	TGTGCCAGTAGTAGCCGGGAAGGAGAGACCCAGTACTTC
TRBJ1-2	.	10	TRBV20-1	many	CSAPPIGYTF	TGCAGTGCTCCCCCCATCGGCTACACCTTC
TRBJ1-1	.	15	TRBV6-1	few	CASSELGGGNTEAFF	TGTGCCAGCAGTGAATTAGGAGGCGGGAACACTGAAGCTTTCTTT
TRBJ2-5	TRBD1	15	TRBV5-1	many	CASSETGTGVGTQYF	TGCGCCAGCAGCGAAACCGGGACAGGGGTCGGGACCCAGTACTTC
TRBJ1-2	.	13	TRBV6-1	many	CASTLGGTYGYTF	TGTGCCAGCACCCTCGGGGGGACCTATGGCTACACCTTC
TRBJ2-2	.	12	TRBV12-3/TRBV12-4	.	CASSGLDGELFF	TGTGCCAGCAGTGGACTGGACGGGGAGCTGTTTTTT
TRBJ2-2	.	15	TRBV28	many	CASSLPGLNTGELFF	TGTGCCAGCAGTCTACCGGGACTGAACACCGGGGAGCTGTTTTTT
TRBJ1-1	.	14	TRBV5-1	many	CASSTDSFPWWAFF	TGCGCCAGCAGCACAGACAGCTTTCCCTGGTGGGCTTTCTTT
TRBJ2-7	TRBD1	13	TRBV29-1	many	CSVEGQGLYEQYF	TGCAGCGTTGAGGGACAGGGGTTGTACGAGCAGTACTTC
TRBJ2-5	TRBD2	17	TRBV6-2/TRBV6-3	many	CASSYSSSGSTQETQYF	TGTGCCAGCAGTTACTCTTCCAGCGGGAGCACCCAAGAGACCCAGTACTTC
TRBJ2-7	.	16	TRBV12-3/TRBV12-4	many	CASSDPVQGTSYEQYF	TGTGCCAGCAGTGACCCAGTCCAGGGGACGTCTTACGAGCAGTACTTC
TRBJ1-1	.	12	TRBV19	.	CASTTLRAEAFF	TGTGCCAGTACCACTTTGAGGGCTGAAGCTTTCTTT
TRBJ2-7	.	16	TRBV11-2	.	CASSLGSQPSSYEQYF	TGTGCCAGCAGCTTAGGTAGCCAACCTAGCTCCTACGAGCAGTACTTC
TRBJ2-7	TRBD1	16	TRBV6-2/TRBV6-3	many	CASSYSSQGATYEQYF	TGTGCCAGCAGTTACTCCTCCCAGGGGGCTACCTACGAGCAGTACTTC
TRBJ1-5	.	14	TRBV2	many	CASSGTGQDQPQHF	TGTGCCAGCAGTGGAACAGGGCAAGACCAGCCCCAGCATTTT
TRBJ1-2	.	11	TRBV20-1	.	CSAREISGYTF	TGCAGTGCTAGAGAAATTTCTGGCTACACCTTC
TRBJ2-6	TRBD2	18	TRBV19	many	CASSNLAGAISGANVLTF	TGTGCCAGTAGCAATCTAGCGGGGGCGATCTCTGGGGCCAACGTCCTGACTTTC
TRBJ1-2	.	14	TRBV10-2	few	CASSDSTSGGGYTF	TGCGCCAGCAGTGATTCGACATCTGGGGGTGGCTACACCTTC
TRBJ1-1	.	12	TRBV4-2	few	CASSPYGSEAFF	TGTGCCAGCAGCCCCTATGGGAGTGAAGCTTTCTTT
TRBJ1-1	.	15	TRBV19	many	CASTWEEGMNTEAFF	TGTGCCAGTACCTGGGAGGAGGGAATGAACACTGAAGCTTTCTTT
TRBJ1-5	TRBD1	16	TRBV11-2	few	CASSPTSTGSDQPQHF	TGTGCCAGCAGCCCCACATCGACAGGGAGCGATCAGCCCCAGCATTTT
TRBJ2-5	TRBD2	16	TRBV29-1	.	CSVDAGGPYMRETQYF	TGCAGCGTTGACGCGGGAGGGCCGTATATGAGAGAGACCCAGTACTTC
TRBJ1-5	.	15	TRBV27	few	CASSQLGGGGQPQHF	TGTGCCAGCAGTCAACTGGGGGGAGGCGGTCAGCCCCAGCATTTT
TRBJ1-2	.	14	TRBV30	.	CAWKTWGALYGYTF	TGTGCCTGGAAAACCTGGGGGGCTCTCTATGGCTACACCTTC
TRBJ1-5	.	14	TRBV25-1	few	CASSEYSFNQPQHF	TGTGCCAGCAGTGAATACAGTTTCAATCAGCCCCAGCATTTT
TRBJ2-2	TRBD1	13	TRBV2	.	CASRGTGTGELFF	TGTGCCAGCAGAGGGACAGGAACCGGGGAGCTGTTTTTT
TRBJ2-2	.	14	TRBV7-2	many	CASSLDRVGGELFF	TGTGCCAGCAGCTTAGATCGAGTCGGCGGGGAGCTGTTTTTT
TRBJ2-7	TRBD2	17	TRBV6-1	.	CASSRETPGLAGYEQYF	TGTGCCAGCAGTAGAGAAACGCCGGGACTAGCGGGCTACGAGCAGTACTTC
TRBJ2-7	.	15	TRBV28	medium-sized	CASSRYDRLPYEQYF	TGTGCCAGCAGCCGTTATGACAGGTTGCCCTACGAGCAGTACTTC
TRBJ1-3	.	14	TRBV12-3/TRBV12-4	many	CASSLEGTGNTIYF	TGTGCCAGCAGTTTGGAAGGGACAGGAAACACCATATATTTT
TRBJ2-2	.	16	TRBV20-1	few	CSARKPPGHEAGELFF	TGCAGTGCTAGAAAGCCCCCAGGGCACGAGGCCGGGGAGCTGTTTTTT
TRBJ1-1	.	16	TRBV5-1	.	CASSLAGSRSLGRAFF	TGCGCCAGCAGCTTGGCCGGTTCCCGGAGCTTGGGTCGGGCTTTCTTT
TRBJ2-2	.	14	TRBV9	many	CASSVVAAVGELFF	TGTGCCAGCAGCGTAGTGGCGGCGGTCGGGGAGCTGTTTTTT
TRBJ2-5	.	15	TRBV11-2	many	CASSFLWEPQETQYF	TGTGCCAGCAGCTTTCTCTGGGAACCCCAAGAGACCCAGTACTTC
TRBJ1-1	.	14	TRBV19	many	CASSVTGGRTEAFF	TGTGCCAGTAGTGTAACAGGAGGTAGGACTGAAGCTTTCTTT
TRBJ1-5	.	21	TRBV12-3/TRBV12-4	few	CASSLMKWVAFFGDSNQPQHF	TGTGCCAGCAGTTTAATGAAATGGGTGGCCTTTTTCGGGGACAGCAATCAGCCCCAGCATTTT
TRBJ2-7	.	14	TRBV6-5	.	CTSSYGGTSYEQYF	TGTACCAGCAGTTACGGCGGGACCTCCTACGAGCAGTACTTC
TRBJ2-7	TRBD2	16	TRBV6-2/TRBV6-3	.	CASSSQGAGESYEQYF	TGTGCCAGCAGTTCCCAAGGGGCGGGAGAGAGCTACGAGCAGTACTTC
TRBJ1-1	.	15	TRBV19	many	CASSIVDRITTEAFF	TGTGCCAGTAGTATAGTTGATAGAATTACGACTGAAGCTTTCTTT